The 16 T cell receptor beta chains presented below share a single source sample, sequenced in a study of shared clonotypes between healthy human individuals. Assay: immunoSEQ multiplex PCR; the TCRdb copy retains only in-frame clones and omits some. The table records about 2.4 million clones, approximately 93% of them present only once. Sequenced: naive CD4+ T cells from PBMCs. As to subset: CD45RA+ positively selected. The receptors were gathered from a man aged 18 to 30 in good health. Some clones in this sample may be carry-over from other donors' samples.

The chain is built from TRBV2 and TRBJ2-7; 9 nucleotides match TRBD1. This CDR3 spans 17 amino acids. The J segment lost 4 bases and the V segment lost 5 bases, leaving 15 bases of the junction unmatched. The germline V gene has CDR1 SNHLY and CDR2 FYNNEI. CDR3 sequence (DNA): TGTGCCAGCAGTCGTCTCCTAAGGACAGGGGCCAAGTACGAGCAGTACTTC. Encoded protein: CASSRLLRTGAKYEQYF.

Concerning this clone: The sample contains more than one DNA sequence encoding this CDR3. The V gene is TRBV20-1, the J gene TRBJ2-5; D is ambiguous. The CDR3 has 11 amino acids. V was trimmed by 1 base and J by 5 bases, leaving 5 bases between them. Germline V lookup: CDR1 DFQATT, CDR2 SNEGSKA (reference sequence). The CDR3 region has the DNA TGCAGTGCTAGAGGGATGGAGACCCAGTACTTC. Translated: CSARGMETQYF.

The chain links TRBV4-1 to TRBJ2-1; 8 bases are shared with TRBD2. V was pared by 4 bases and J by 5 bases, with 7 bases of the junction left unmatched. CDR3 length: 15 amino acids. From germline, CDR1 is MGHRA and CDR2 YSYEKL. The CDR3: CASSPGTRTDNEQFF. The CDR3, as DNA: TGCGCCAGCAGCCCCGGGACTAGGACCGACAATGAGCAGTTCTTC.

The chain's CDR3 is CASSLPPGLSTDTQYF. CDR3 DNA: TGTGCCAGCAGCCTCCCCCCCGGACTAAGCACAGATACGCAGTATTTT. The J gene is TRBJ2-3, the V gene TRBV7-8, with D possibly being TRBD2 (6 bases). This CDR3 region has 16 residues. The germline gives CDR1 SGHVS, CDR2 FQNEAQ. V lost 5 bases to trimming and J lost 0 bases, with 15 bases between them.

This chain's CDR3 is CASSPDQTGYGYTF. The CDR3 nucleotides read TGTGCCAGCAGCCCGGATCAGACAGGCTATGGCTACACCTTC. The V and J genes are TRBV5-4 and TRBJ1-2; maybe TRBD1 (6 bases). V dropped 4 bases and J dropped 4 bases, with 14 bases sitting between them. CDR3 length: 14 residues. Germline loops: CDR1 SGHNT, CDR2 YYREEE (reference sequence). The entire variable domain, with the rest obtained from reference TRBV5-4 and TRBJ1-2, is as follows: ETGVTQSPTHLIKTRGQQVTLRCSSQSGHNTVSWYQQALGQGPQFIFQYYREEENGRGNFPPRFSGLQFPNYSSELNVNALELDDSALYLCASSPDQTGYGYTFGSGTRLTVV.

This chain's CDR3 is CASSQEWGARAGANVLTF. CDR3 in DNA: TGTGCCAGCAGCCAAGAATGGGGGGCGCGGGCTGGGGCCAACGTCCTGACTTTC. This chain links TRBV4-2 with TRBJ2-6; D could derive from TRBD1 or TRBD2 (6 bases each). The CDR3 covers 18 residues. Germline V gene lookup returns CDR1 LGHNA and CDR2 YNFKEQ. The germline V and J ends were trimmed by 0 bases and 2 bases, with 14 bases remaining between them.

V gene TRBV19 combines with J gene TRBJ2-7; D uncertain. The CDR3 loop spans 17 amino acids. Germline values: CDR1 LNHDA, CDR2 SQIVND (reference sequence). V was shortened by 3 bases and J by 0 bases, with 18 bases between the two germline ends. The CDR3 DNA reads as TGTGCCAGTAGTATGGCCGCTCTGACGGTAAGCTCCTACGAGCAGTACTTC. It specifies CASSMAALTVSSYEQYF.

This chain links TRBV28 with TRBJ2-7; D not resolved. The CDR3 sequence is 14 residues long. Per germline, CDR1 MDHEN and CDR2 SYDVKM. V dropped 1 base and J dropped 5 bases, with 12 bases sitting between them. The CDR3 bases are TGTGCCAGCAGTTTATTACCGGGTTGGAACGAGCAGTACTTC. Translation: CASSLLPGWNEQYF.

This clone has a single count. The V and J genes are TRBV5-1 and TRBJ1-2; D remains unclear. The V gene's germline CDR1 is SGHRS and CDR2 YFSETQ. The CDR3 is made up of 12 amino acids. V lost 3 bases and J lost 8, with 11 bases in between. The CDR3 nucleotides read TGCGCCAGCAGCTACTCGACCGGGGGCTACACCTTC. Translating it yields CASSYSTGGYTF. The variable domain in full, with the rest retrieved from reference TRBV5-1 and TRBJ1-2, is KAGVTQTPRYLIKTRGQQVTLSCSPISGHRSVSWYQQTPGQGLQFLFEYFSETQRNKGNFPGRFSGRQFSNSRSEMNVSTLELGDSALYLCASSYSTGGYTFGSGTRLTVV.

The CDR3 region has the DNA TGTGCCAGCAGCGTAGGACTAGCGGGAGTTATCGGGGAGCTGTTTTTT. Its protein product is CASSVGLAGVIGELFF. The chain couples TRBV7-9 to TRBJ2-2; 13 bases fit TRBD2. The CDR3 consists of 16 residues. Losses at the gene ends were 5 bases for V and 7 bases for J; bases not matched to a gene: 7. Germline CDR1 reads SEHNR; CDR2 reads FQNEAQ (reference sequence).

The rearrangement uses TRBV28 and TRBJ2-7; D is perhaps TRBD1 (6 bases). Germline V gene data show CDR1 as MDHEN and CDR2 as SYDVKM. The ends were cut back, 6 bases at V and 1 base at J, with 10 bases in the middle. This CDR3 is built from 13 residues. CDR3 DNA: TGTGCCAGCAGGACTGGACAGTCCTACGAGCAGTACTTC. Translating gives CASRTGQSYEQYF.

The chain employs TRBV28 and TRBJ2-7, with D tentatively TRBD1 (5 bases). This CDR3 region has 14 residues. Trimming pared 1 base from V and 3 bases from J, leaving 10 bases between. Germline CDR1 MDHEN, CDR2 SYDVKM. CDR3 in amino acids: CASSLFGRVYEQYF. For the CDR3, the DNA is TGTGCCAGCAGTTTATTTGGCAGGGTCTACGAGCAGTACTTC.

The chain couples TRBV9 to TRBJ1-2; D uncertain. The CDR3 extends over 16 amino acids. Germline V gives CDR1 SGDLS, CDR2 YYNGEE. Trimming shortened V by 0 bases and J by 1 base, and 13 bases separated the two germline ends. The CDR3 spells CASSVGAVPFNYGYTF. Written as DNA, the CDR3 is TGTGCCAGCAGCGTAGGGGCAGTTCCTTTTAACTATGGCTACACCTTC.

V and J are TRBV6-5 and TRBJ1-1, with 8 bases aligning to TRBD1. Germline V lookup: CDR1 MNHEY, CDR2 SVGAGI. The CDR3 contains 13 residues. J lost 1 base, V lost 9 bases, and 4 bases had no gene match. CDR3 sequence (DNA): TGTGCCAGTACCAGGGGGCAGAACACTGAAGCTTTCTTT. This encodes CASTRGQNTEAFF.

The CDR3 protein is CATTGASQETQYF. The DNA for the CDR3 is TGTGCCACTACAGGGGCTTCCCAAGAGACCCAGTACTTC. The chain joins TRBV5-4 to TRBJ2-5; 7 positions match TRBD1. The trim removed 9 bases at V and 1 base at J, leaving 6 bases unmatched. Germline CDR1 SGHNT, CDR2 YYREEE (reference sequence). The CDR3 runs to 13 residues.

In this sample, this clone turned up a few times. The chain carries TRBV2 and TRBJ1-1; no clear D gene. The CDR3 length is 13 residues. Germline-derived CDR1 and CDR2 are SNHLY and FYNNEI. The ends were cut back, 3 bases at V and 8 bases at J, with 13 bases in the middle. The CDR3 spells CASSDYAGREAFF. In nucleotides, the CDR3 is TGTGCCAGCAGTGATTATGCGGGAAGGGAAGCTTTCTTT.